The clone carrying this TCR beta chain was counted a few times. Its target is unknown. V lost 5 bases and J lost 6, with 17 bases in between. The CDR3 is made up of 15 amino acids. The data are from a study of blood T cells in healthy people across ages. General study findings and limits: Naive CD4+ cell counts and diversity both ran higher in long-lived than in aged donors.

Combining a sample-barcoded 5' primer with a J-beta primer mix, a second PCR ran for roughly 6 to 12 cycles. Carrying 12 random nucleotides, a template-switch adaptor labeled each individual cDNA molecule. TCRdb reprocessed the 5' RACE reads with MiXCR, giving one entry per CDR3 protein. The sample holds about a million distinct CDR3 sequences, 35% to 40% seen once. Sequenced: blood. The V call is TRBV12-3 or TRBV12-4, the J call TRBJ2-1, with D possibly being TRBD1 (5 bases). The receptor was isolated from a man between 18 and 35 years old in good health. CDR3 coding DNA: TGTGCCAGCAGTCGATCGCAGGGATTAACCAATGAGCAGTTCTTC. Translated: CASSRSQGLTNEQFF.